The present TCR beta chain was sequenced within a study of shared clonotypes between healthy human individuals. About the study: For every donor, three CD4 naive, three CD4 memory, two CD8 naive and one CD8 memory plates were used.

Nashville, Tennessee was home to all donors, each a Caucasian adult. On sorted subsets, replicate PCRs used roughly 220 ng DNA, or 27,000 or so T cell genomes. The data were produced by immunoSEQ multiplex PCR, yet TCRdb's version contains in-frame clones alone and is incomplete. The sample holds 800,000 to 1,200,000 clones, around 82% seen once. CDR3 length: 13 amino acids. Trimming stripped 5 bases from V and 12 bases from J, with 18 bases between. CDR1 and CDR2 from the germline V gene are SGDLS and YYNGEE. The receptor comes from a man aged 18 to 30 in good health. Some clones in this sample may be carry-over from other donors' samples. Sequencing was carried out using memory CD4+ T cells from PBMCs. As to subset: CD45RA-negative fraction. The chain employs TRBV9 and TRBJ2-1; D not certain. In nucleotides, the CDR3 is TGTGCCAGCAGAGGACCCACTGGTCTGCGGCAGTTCTTC. It specifies CASRGPTGLRQFF. Variable domain in full (rest from reference TRBV9 and TRBJ2-1): DSGVTQTPKHLITATGQRVTLRCSPRSGDLSVYWYQQSLDQGLQFLIQYYNGEERAKGNILERFSAQQFPDLHSELNLSSLELGDSALYFCASRGPTGLRQFFGPGTRLTVL.